This T cell receptor (beta chain) was documented in a study of shared clonotypes between healthy human individuals. The CDR3 is made up of 15 amino acids. Germline-derived CDR1 and CDR2 are SGDLS and YYNGEE. V dropped 3 bases and J dropped 2; count of bases not matched to a gene: 3. Clones were sequenced by immunoSEQ multiplex PCR, and TCRdb holds only the in-frame ones, with some missing. Of about 460,000 clones listed, roughly three quarters were seen once; the top ten hold around 12%. The J gene is TRBJ2-7, the V gene TRBV9, with 12 bases identical to TRBD2. The sequence came from a woman between 40 and 55 years old in good health. Some clones in this sample may be carry-over from other donors' samples. The sequencing sample was made of PBMCs. The CDR3 region has the DNA TGTGCCAGCAGCGGTGGACTAGCGGGAACCTACGAGCAGTACTTC. It translates to CASSGGLAGTYEQYF.